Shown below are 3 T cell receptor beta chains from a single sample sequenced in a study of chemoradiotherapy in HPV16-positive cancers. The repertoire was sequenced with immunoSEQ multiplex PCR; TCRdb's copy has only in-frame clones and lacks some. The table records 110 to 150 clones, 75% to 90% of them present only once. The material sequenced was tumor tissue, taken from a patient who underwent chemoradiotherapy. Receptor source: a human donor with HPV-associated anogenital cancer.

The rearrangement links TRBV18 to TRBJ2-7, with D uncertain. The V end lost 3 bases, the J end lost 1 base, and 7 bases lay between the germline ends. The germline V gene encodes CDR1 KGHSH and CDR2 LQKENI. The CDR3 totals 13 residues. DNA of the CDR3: TGTGCCAGCTCACCGGGGTTATCCTACGAGCAGTACTTC. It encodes CASSPGLSYEQYF. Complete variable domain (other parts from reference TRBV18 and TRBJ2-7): NAGVMQNPRHLVRRRGQEARLRCSPMKGHSHVYWYRQLPEEGLKFMVYLQKENIIDESGMPKERFSAEFPKEGPSILRIQQVVRGDSAAYFCASSPGLSYEQYFGPGTRLTVT.

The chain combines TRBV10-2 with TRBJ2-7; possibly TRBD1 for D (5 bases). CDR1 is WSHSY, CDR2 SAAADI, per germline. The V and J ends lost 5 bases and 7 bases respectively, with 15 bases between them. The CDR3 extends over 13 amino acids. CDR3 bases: TGCGCCAGCAGTAGATCCAGGGTCGGGGAGCAGTACTTC. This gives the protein CASSRSRVGEQYF.

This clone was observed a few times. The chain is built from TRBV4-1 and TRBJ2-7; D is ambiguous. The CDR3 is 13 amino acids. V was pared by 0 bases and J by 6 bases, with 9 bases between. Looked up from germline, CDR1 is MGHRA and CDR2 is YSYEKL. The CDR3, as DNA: TGCGCCAGCAGCCAAGATCTAGGCCCCGAGCAGTACTTC. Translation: CASSQDLGPEQYF.